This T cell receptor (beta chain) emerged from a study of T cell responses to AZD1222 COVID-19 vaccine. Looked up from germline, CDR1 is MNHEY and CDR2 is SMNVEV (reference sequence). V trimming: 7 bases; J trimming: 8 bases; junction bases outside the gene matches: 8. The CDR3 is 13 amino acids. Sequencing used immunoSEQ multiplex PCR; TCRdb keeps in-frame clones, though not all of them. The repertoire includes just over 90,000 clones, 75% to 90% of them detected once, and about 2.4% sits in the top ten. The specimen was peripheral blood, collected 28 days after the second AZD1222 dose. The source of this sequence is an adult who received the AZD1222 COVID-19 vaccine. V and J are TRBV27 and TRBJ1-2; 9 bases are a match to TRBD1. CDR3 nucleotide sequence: TGTGCCAGCATGGGAAGGACAGGGGCCGGCTACACCTTC. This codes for CASMGRTGAGYTF.